These 25 T cell receptor beta chains share one sample of origin, sequenced in a study of identifying expanded T cells in peripheral blood. Assay: immunoSEQ multiplex PCR; the TCRdb copy retains only in-frame clones and omits some. The data contain more than 75,000 clones, about 90% of them singletons. The sample was blood. These receptors originate from a person aged 18 to 70 in good health.

The chain joins TRBV19 to TRBJ1-6, with D perhaps TRBD1 (6 bases). Deletions cut 3 bases from V and 8 bases from J, with 32 bases between. Germline V gives CDR1 LNHDA, CDR2 SQIVND (reference sequence). This CDR3 is built from 21 residues. The DNA of the CDR3 is TGTGCCAGTAGTATGCTATTGGCCGGCGCCACGGACAGAATTAATTATTCACCCCTCCACTTT. Translation gives CASSMLLAGATDRINYSPLHF. Complete variable domain (other parts from reference TRBV19 and TRBJ1-6): DGGITQSPKYLFRKEGQNVTLSCEQNLNHDAMYWYRQDPGQGLRLIYYSQIVNDFQKGDIAEGYSVSREKKESFPLTVTSAQKNPTAFYLCASSMLLAGATDRINYSPLHFGNGTRLTVT.

CDR3 nucleotide sequence: TGTGCCAGCAGCTTACAGCGCGGACACAGCGTGACAGATACGCAGTATTTT. Translation: CASSLQRGHSVTDTQYF. V usage is TRBV11-3 and J usage is TRBJ2-3, with a weak D call TRBD1 (5 bases). V lost 2 bases and J lost 3, with 18 bases in between. This CDR3 has 17 residues. CDR1 SGHNT and CDR2 YENEEA come from the germline V gene.

The chain has TRBV5-1 and TRBJ1-4; 8 bases match TRBD1. J lost 4 bases, V lost 2 bases, and 4 bases had no gene match. The CDR3 has 15 residues. Looked up from germline, CDR1 is SGHRS and CDR2 is YFSETQ. CDR3 DNA sequence: TGCGCCAGCAGCTTCGGAACAGGGGGTAATGAAAAACTGTTTTTT. This sequence encodes CASSFGTGGNEKLFF.

The chain joins TRBV29-1 to TRBJ1-3; the match to TRBD1 covers 8 bases. This CDR3 spans 14 amino acids. Losses at the gene ends were 7 bases for V and 2 bases for J; bases not matched to a gene: 7. Germline lookup yields CDR1 SQVTM and CDR2 ANQGSEA. The CDR3 loop is CSASLDRAGNTIYF. CDR3 DNA: TGCAGCGCCTCCTTGGACAGGGCTGGAAACACCATATATTTT.

The chain is built from TRBV6-5 and TRBJ2-1, with 8 positions matching TRBD2. The CDR3 runs 12 residues. The germline V gene encodes CDR1 MNHEY and CDR2 SVGAGI. The junction had 6 bases not matched to a gene; V was cut back by 2 bases and J by 15 bases. CDR3 DNA: TGTGCCAGCAGTTACAATAGCGGGAAGCCGTTCTTC. This codes for CASSYNSGKPFF.

J is TRBJ2-7 and V is TRBV19; 10 positions match TRBD1. Germline CDR1 is LNHDA and CDR2 is SQIVND (reference sequence). The J segment lost 4 bases and the V segment lost 5 bases, leaving 5 bases of the junction unmatched. The CDR3 is 14 amino acids. This CDR3 is CASSLRQGAYEQYF. The CDR3 bases are TGTGCCAGTAGTTTGAGACAGGGGGCGTACGAGCAGTACTTC.

V gene TRBV5-1 combines with J gene TRBJ2-7, with 9 bases aligning to TRBD1. The V and J ends lost 5 bases and 7 bases, in that order; junction bases with no gene match: 10. Germline CDR1 SGHRS, CDR2 YFSETQ. This CDR3 has 14 residues. The CDR3 reads CASRSDRGSGEQYF. CDR3 DNA: TGCGCCAGCAGATCGGACAGGGGTTCGGGGGAGCAGTACTTC. Variable domain in full (rest from reference TRBV5-1 and TRBJ2-7): KAGVTQTPRYLIKTRGQQVTLSCSPISGHRSVSWYQQTPGQGLQFLFEYFSETQRNKGNFPGRFSGRQFSNSRSEMNVSTLELGDSALYLCASRSDRGSGEQYFGPGTRLTVT.

Ten or more counts support this clone. The chain joins TRBV27 to TRBJ1-3; no clear D. Germline-derived CDR1 and CDR2 are MNHEY and SMNVEV (reference sequence). V shed 5 bases and J shed 0 bases, with 8 bases lying between them. The CDR3 sequence is 14 residues long. In nucleotides, the CDR3 is TGTGCCAGCAGTGTCAGTCGCTCTGGAAACACCATATATTTT. It encodes CASSVSRSGNTIYF.

The chain combines TRBV20-1 with TRBJ2-3; D not certain. Germline CDR1 reads DFQATT; CDR2 reads SNEGSKA (reference sequence). V was shortened by 8 bases and J by 5 bases, with 11 bases between the two germline ends. There are 11 residues in the CDR3. CDR3 sequence: CSTLVGDTQYF. Written as DNA, the CDR3 is TGCAGTACCCTAGTCGGAGATACGCAGTATTTT.

The V and J genes are TRBV9 and TRBJ2-5; no clear D. The CDR3 contains 14 residues. Per germline, CDR1 SGDLS and CDR2 YYNGEE. V lost 2 bases and J lost 1, with 9 bases in between. The CDR3 nucleotides are TGTGCCAGCAGCGTGCACAGCCTCCAAGAGACCCAGTACTTC. This gives the protein CASSVHSLQETQYF.

This clone was counted a single time. The genes are TRBV6-5 and TRBJ2-3; tentative D call: TRBD2 (5 bases). CDR3 length: 15 amino acids. The germline V gene has CDR1 MNHEY and CDR2 SVGAGI. The ends were cut back, 0 bases at V and 10 bases at J, with 17 bases in the middle. The CDR3 coding sequence is TGTGCCAGCAGTTACTCCACTGAGAGGGTTGGGCCGCAGTATTTT. This encodes CASSYSTERVGPQYF.

The CDR3 DNA follows: TGCGCCAGTTCCCGGGACAGCATGAACACTGAAGCTTTCTTT. Its translation: CASSRDSMNTEAFF. The genes are TRBV5-1 and TRBJ1-1; 7 bases are a match to TRBD1. Germline V gene sequence: CDR1 SGHRS, CDR2 YFSETQ. The CDR3 runs to 14 residues. The J segment lost 0 bases and the V segment lost 8 bases, leaving 7 bases of the junction unmatched.

The chain has TRBV5-6 and TRBJ2-3; D unresolved. Between the trimmed V and J ends, which lost 2 bases and 2 bases, there was a span of 12 bases. Germline loops: CDR1 SGHDT, CDR2 YYEEEE. CDR3 length equals 15 residues. The CDR3 spells CASSFPEVLTDTQYF. The CDR3 DNA is TGTGCCAGCAGCTTCCCAGAGGTTCTCACAGATACGCAGTATTTT. The full variable domain, with the rest looked up from reference TRBV5-6 and TRBJ2-3, is DAGVTQSPTHLIKTRGQQVTLRCSPKSGHDTVSWYQQALGQGPQFIFQYYEEEERQRGNFPDRFSGHQFPNYSSELNVNALLLGDSALYLCASSFPEVLTDTQYFGPGTRLTVL.

The chain uses TRBV5-1 and TRBJ2-7, with 9 bases fitting TRBD1. Germline V gives CDR1 SGHRS, CDR2 YFSETQ. Germline trimming cut 2 bases from V and 6 bases from J; bases unmatched to any gene: 9. The CDR3 loop spans 15 amino acids. CDR3: CASSFFGDRVGEQYF. The CDR3, as DNA: TGCGCCAGCAGCTTTTTCGGGGACAGGGTGGGCGAGCAGTACTTC. Full variable domain (outside the CDR3, taken from reference TRBV5-1 and TRBJ2-7): KAGVTQTPRYLIKTRGQQVTLSCSPISGHRSVSWYQQTPGQGLQFLFEYFSETQRNKGNFPGRFSGRQFSNSRSEMNVSTLELGDSALYLCASSFFGDRVGEQYFGPGTRLTVT.

The V call is TRBV9, the J call TRBJ1-1, with D possibly TRBD1 on 6 matching bases. The CDR3 length is 14 residues. V was trimmed by 4 bases and J by 5 bases, leaving 15 bases between them. Germline assignment: CDR1 SGDLS and CDR2 YYNGEE. CDR3 nucleotides: TGTGCCAGCAGCCCCGAGACAACAGGGACTGAAGCTTTCTTT. This sequence encodes CASSPETTGTEAFF.

This rearrangement joins TRBV7-2 to TRBJ1-5; tentatively, D is TRBD1 (6 bases). V lost 3 bases and J 0 bases, leaving 18 bases between the germline ends. The CDR3 is 18 residues long. CDR1 and CDR2 from the germline V gene are SGHTA and FQGNSA. The CDR3, as DNA: TGTGCCAGCAGCTTCCCCCAGGACAGCCTTTATAGCAATCAGCCCCAGCATTTT. Amino acid sequence: CASSFPQDSLYSNQPQHF. Drawing the rest from reference TRBV7-2 and TRBJ1-5, the complete variable domain is GAGVSQSPSNKVTEKGKDVELRCDPISGHTALYWYRQSLGQGLEFLIYFQGNSAPDKSGLPSDRFSAERTGGSVSTLTIQRTQQEDSAVYLCASSFPQDSLYSNQPQHFGDGTRLSIL.

The chain links TRBV28 to TRBJ2-3; D is perhaps TRBD1 or TRBD2 (5 bases each). Germline V CDR1 and CDR2: MDHEN, SYDVKM. V was trimmed by 5 bases and J by 4 bases, leaving 10 bases between them. CDR3 length: 13 amino acids. The CDR3 here is CASSGDPPDTQYF. For the CDR3, the DNA is TGTGCCAGCAGTGGGGACCCGCCAGATACGCAGTATTTT.

The chain carries TRBV13 and TRBJ2-5; D perhaps matches TRBD2 (5 bases). V lost 5 bases to trimming and J lost 3 bases, with 19 bases between them. Germline assignment: CDR1 PRHDT and CDR2 FYEKMQ (reference sequence). This CDR3 is built from 16 residues. In DNA form, the CDR3 reads TGTGCCAGCAGCGCCCTCACAACGGGGTCAGAAGAGACCCAGTACTTC. It specifies CASSALTTGSEETQYF.

The rearrangement joins TRBV29-1 to TRBJ2-5, with D unresolved. The J call may be faulty, since TRBJ2-7 better matches the DNA end. Germline CDR1 SQVTM, CDR2 ANQGSEA. CDR3 length: 13 amino acids. CDR3 nucleotides: TGCAGCGTTGTAACGGGTCGAAGCGACGAGCAGTACTTC. Amino acid sequence: CSVVTGRSDEQYF.

This chain uses TRBV19 with TRBJ2-5, with TRBD1 matching 10 bases. The CDR3 covers 15 residues. Losses at the gene ends were 4 bases for V and 5 bases for J; bases not matched to a gene: 7. CDR1 and CDR2 (germline): LNHDA, SQIVND (reference sequence). The CDR3 nucleotides are TGTGCCAGTAGTACCGGGACAGGGGTTGGGGAGACCCAGTACTTC. It encodes CASSTGTGVGETQYF.

The chain recombines TRBV4-3 with TRBJ1-2, with 9 positions matching TRBD1. This CDR3 contains 14 residues. The trim removed 5 bases at V and 4 bases at J, leaving 5 bases unmatched. Germline CDR1 LGHNA, CDR2 YSLEER. The CDR3 reads CASSWTGESYGYTF. DNA of the CDR3: TGCGCCAGCAGCTGGACAGGGGAAAGCTATGGCTACACCTTC.

This clone has only one observation. The chain uses TRBV29-1 and TRBJ2-7, with 9 bases aligning to TRBD1. The CDR3 is made up of 15 amino acids. J was trimmed by 7 bases and V by 4 bases; bases with no gene match: 14. Germline CDR1 reads SQVTM; CDR2 reads ANQGSEA. The CDR3 DNA follows: TGCAGCGTTGGCTTCACAGGGGGCTTGCCTCGAGAGCAGTACTTC. It codes for CSVGFTGGLPREQYF.

This clone has only one observation. The chain links TRBV30 to TRBJ2-1; weak D call: TRBD1 (6 bases). V lost 3 bases and J 6 bases, leaving 12 bases between the germline ends. Germline V gene lookup returns CDR1 GTSNPN and CDR2 SVGIG (reference sequence). The CDR3 has 13 amino acids. CDR3 residues: CAWSPGTFNEQFF. CDR3 nucleotide sequence: TGTGCCTGGAGCCCCGGGACATTCAATGAGCAGTTCTTC.

The chain employs TRBV18 and TRBJ1-2, with D unclear. The CDR3 consists of 13 residues. The V end lost 2 bases, the J end lost 4 bases, and 8 bases lay between the germline ends. CDR1 is KGHSH and CDR2 is LQKENI in the germline V gene. The CDR3, as DNA: TGTGCCAGCTCACCAGGGCCACTCTATGGCTACACCTTC. The encoded protein is CASSPGPLYGYTF.

V and J are TRBV30 and TRBJ2-7; 7 positions match TRBD1. Germline lookup yields CDR1 GTSNPN and CDR2 SVGIG (reference sequence). V lost 6 bases to trimming and J lost 4 bases; unmatched junction nucleotides: 6. This CDR3 has 12 amino acids. The CDR3 region has the DNA TGTGCCTGTACAGGGGCCGGGTACGAGCAGTACTTC. The encoded protein is CACTGAGYEQYF. The variable domain in full, with the rest retrieved from reference TRBV30 and TRBJ2-7, is SQTIHQWPATLVQPVGSPLSLECTVEGTSNPNLYWYRQAAGRGLQLLFYSVGIGQISSEVPQNLSASRPQDRQFILSSKKLLLSDSGFYLCACTGAGYEQYFGPGTRLTVT.